The clone carrying this TCR beta chain was found once. Antigen: not known. Germline assignment: CDR1 SGHRS and CDR2 YFSETQ. The CDR3 spans 15 residues. With 4 bases clipped from V and 3 bases from J, the junction kept 5 bases outside the gene matches. The data are from a study of T cell responses to AZD1222 COVID-19 vaccine. Profiling relied on immunoSEQ multiplex PCR, and the TCRdb table lists in-frame clones only, not all of them. Among under 130,000 clones listed, 87% were seen once. General study results and limits: Baseline serostatus was positive in only five to seven AZD1222 recipients.

This sequence was found in an adult who received the AZD1222 COVID-19 vaccine. The J gene is TRBJ2-2, the V gene TRBV5-1, with TRBD2 matching over 8 bases. Material: peripheral blood, obtained 28 days after the second AZD1222 dose. The DNA of the CDR3 is TGCGCCAGCAGCCGCGTTAGCGGGGACACCGGGGAGCTGTTTTTT. Encoded protein: CASSRVSGDTGELFF.